These 26 T cell receptor beta chains were all obtained from the same sample, sequenced in a study of T-cell memory formation after mild COVID-19 (dated by TCRdb to 2020 to 2022). The library was prepared using 5' RACE. The sequencing machine was an Illumina NovaSeq 6000. The raw public reads went through TCRdb reprocessing: fastp at Q25, MiXCR clone calling, in-frame beta chains kept. Every entry covers one CDR3 protein and lists the most common genes and DNA from its rows. This sample lists a few hundred thousand distinct CDR3 sequences; about 27% were detected once. Clones ranked in the top ten supply about an eighth of the sample. Material: PBMCs or a T cell subset sorted from them (not recorded which). Receptors were obtained from an adult woman who had mild COVID-19 (a few samples of this study predate the infection). The sample titles of this study are shuffled in the database, so cell type and time point are left out; the donor was told from shared clones.

The V call is TRBV6-5, the J call TRBJ1-4, with 8 bases identical to TRBD1. The trim removed 2 bases at V and 7 bases at J, leaving 0 bases unmatched. The germline V gene has CDR1 MNHEY and CDR2 SVGAGI. This CDR3 has 13 amino acids. CDR3 amino acids: CASSYTGGEKLFF. The CDR3 region has the DNA TGTGCCAGCAGTTACACAGGGGGTGAAAAACTGTTTTTT.

This clonotype was counted at least ten times. The J gene is TRBJ2-1, the V gene TRBV7-2; a weak D match, TRBD2 (8 bases). This CDR3 comprises 16 residues. CDR1 is SGHTA and CDR2 is FQGNSA in the germline V gene. The V end lost 7 bases, the J end lost 4 bases, and 20 bases lay between the germline ends. CDR3: CASTQRGQGVYNEQFF. The CDR3 bases are TGTGCCAGCACCCAGCGGGGGCAGGGGGTTTACAATGAGCAGTTCTTC.

There are a few counts of this clonotype. The CDR3 spells CASSRGTLQATDTQYF. In nucleotides, the CDR3 is TGTGCCAGCAGCCGTGGGACCCTCCAAGCCACAGATACGCAGTATTTT. The chain recombines TRBV6-6 with TRBJ2-3, with D perhaps matching TRBD1 or TRBD2 (5 bases each). CDR1 is MNHNY, CDR2 SVGAGI, per germline (reference sequence). The CDR3 extends over 16 amino acids. Trimming shortened V by 6 bases and J by 2 bases, and 18 bases separated the two germline ends.

V and J are TRBV7-9 and TRBJ2-3; the match to TRBD1 covers 10 bases. CDR3 length equals 16 residues. Germline V gene lookup returns CDR1 SEHNR and CDR2 FQNEAQ (reference sequence). Germline trimming cut 3 bases from V and 5 bases from J; bases unmatched to any gene: 8. CDR3 sequence: CASSLKGQGLLDTQYF. As DNA, the CDR3 is TGTGCCAGCAGCTTGAAGGGACAGGGGTTGTTAGATACGCAGTATTTT.

The chain combines TRBV7-9 with TRBJ2-7, with D uncertain. The CDR3 has 12 amino acids. The germline gives CDR1 SEHNR, CDR2 FQNEAQ (reference sequence). Trimming took off 0 bases at V and 5 bases at J, with 5 bases between the two ends. The CDR3 here is CASSLASHEQYF. As DNA, the CDR3 is TGTGCCAGCAGCTTAGCTTCCCACGAGCAGTACTTC.

The table lists this clonotype with a few counts. V usage is TRBV12-3 or TRBV12-4 and J usage is TRBJ1-5, with a possible D match to TRBD1 (5 bases). The CDR3 runs to 14 residues. Trimming took 5 bases from V and 2 from J, leaving 10 bases between them. CDR3 DNA sequence: TGTGCCAGCAGTCAGGGAGTGGGCAATCAGCCCCAGCATTTT. This translates into CASSQGVGNQPQHF.

This clonotype was detected a few times. The chain couples TRBV7-2 to TRBJ1-2; 9 bases map to TRBD1. Germline assignment: CDR1 SGHTA and CDR2 FQGNSA. The CDR3 length is 13 residues. V was clipped by 3 bases and J by 7 bases; unmatched bases: 3. CDR3 region: CASSFGTGFGYTF. The CDR3, as DNA: TGTGCCAGCAGCTTCGGGACAGGGTTTGGCTACACCTTC.

The sample holds a few counts of this clonotype. The rearrangement uses TRBV7-2 and TRBJ2-5; possibly TRBD1 for D (6 bases). CDR1 and CDR2 from the germline V gene are SGHTA and FQGNSA. Deletions cut 1 base from V and 7 bases from J, with 19 bases between. The CDR3 covers 16 residues. The CDR3 reads CASSLGAGTKSGTQYF. In nucleotides, the CDR3 is TGTGCCAGCAGCTTAGGAGCTGGGACAAAGTCTGGGACCCAGTACTTC.

The rearrangement links TRBV14 to TRBJ2-7, with TRBD2 matching over 8 bases. Germline CDR1 is SGHDN and CDR2 is FVKESK. Trimming cost V 5 bases and J 2 bases; bases outside gene matches: 14. The CDR3 contains 17 residues. DNA for the CDR3: TGTGCCAGCAGCTACCAGAAATTAGCGGGGAGGGCCTACGAGCAGTACTTC. Translated, it gives CASSYQKLAGRAYEQYF.

This clonotype was detected only a few times. The chain is built from TRBV12-3 or TRBV12-4 and TRBJ2-3; D not certain. The V end lost 2 bases, the J end lost 4 bases, and 7 bases lay between the germline ends. This CDR3 has 13 residues. In DNA, the CDR3 is TGTGCCAGCAGTTTATCAGGCCCAGATACGCAGTATTTT. Its protein product is CASSLSGPDTQYF.

This clonotype was observed a few times. The chain joins TRBV24-1 to TRBJ2-5; 12 positions agree with TRBD2. This CDR3 has 15 amino acids. With 5 bases clipped from V and 4 bases from J, the junction kept 4 bases outside the gene matches. Germline values: CDR1 KGHDR, CDR2 SFDVKD. Here the CDR3 DNA reads TGTGCCACCAGTGGCTTACTAGCGGGAGGAGAGACCCAGTACTTC. This gives the protein CATSGLLAGGETQYF.

This clonotype was seen a few times. V gene TRBV7-2 combines with J gene TRBJ2-5; 11 bases are a match to TRBD1. The CDR3 contains 15 residues. V lost 3 bases to trimming and J lost 4 bases; unmatched junction nucleotides: 4. Germline values: CDR1 SGHTA, CDR2 FQGNSA. The CDR3 DNA sequence: TGTGCCAGCAGCTTCGGACAGGGGGCAGGAGAGACCCAGTACTTC. This translates into CASSFGQGAGETQYF.

This chain links TRBV11-2 with TRBJ2-1; D is perhaps TRBD2 (6 bases). The CDR3 runs to 18 residues. V dropped 0 bases and J dropped 0 bases, with 15 bases sitting between them. Germline loops: CDR1 SGHAT, CDR2 FQNNGV. In nucleotides, the CDR3 is TGTGCCAGCAGCTTAGATCTGGGGACTTTCAGCTCCTACAATGAGCAGTTCTTC. It specifies CASSLDLGTFSSYNEQFF.

The chain employs TRBV24-1 and TRBJ1-2, with D perhaps TRBD1 (6 bases). V dropped 0 bases and J dropped 8 bases, with 9 bases sitting between them. The CDR3 is 13 amino acids. Per the germline V gene, CDR1 is KGHDR and CDR2 is SFDVKD. The CDR3 loop is CATSDLPGGGYTF. CDR3 sequence (DNA): TGTGCCACCAGTGATTTGCCGGGGGGCGGCTACACCTTC.

There are a few counts of this clonotype. The gene calls are TRBV5-1 and TRBJ2-2, with TRBD1 identical over 7 bases. The V gene end was trimmed by 7 bases and the J gene end by 7 bases; junction bases not matched to a gene: 10. CDR1 SGHRS and CDR2 YFSETQ come from the germline V gene. There are 14 residues in the CDR3. In DNA form, the CDR3 reads TGCGCCAGCTGTGAAGGGGGCTCCTTCGGGGAGCTGTTTTTT. It codes for CASCEGGSFGELFF.

This chain uses TRBV6-6 with TRBJ2-1; D remains unclear. The germline gives CDR1 MNHNY, CDR2 SVGAGI (reference sequence). CDR3 length: 11 amino acids. V shed 4 bases and J shed 11 bases, with 9 bases lying between them. In nucleotides, the CDR3 is TGTGCCAGCAGTTTAATGAGGCAGCAGTTCTTC. Protein sequence: CASSLMRQQFF.

The genes are TRBV3-1 and TRBJ1-1, with D hard to call. Germline V CDR1 and CDR2: LGHDT, YNNKEL (reference sequence). CDR3 length equals 15 residues. Trimming cost V 3 bases and J 2 bases, with 13 bases left between them. The chain's CDR3 is CASSQIRGFNTEAFF. DNA for the CDR3: TGTGCCAGCAGCCAGATCCGAGGGTTCAACACTGAAGCTTTCTTT.

The chain recombines TRBV20-1 with TRBJ2-5, with D possibly TRBD2 on 5 matching bases. Germline CDR1 and CDR2: DFQATT and SNEGSKA (reference sequence). Trimming pared 5 bases from V and 1 base from J, leaving 14 bases between. The CDR3 is 14 amino acids. The CDR3 region has the DNA TGCAGTGCTCGGCTGGGAGCGTCCCAAGAGACCCAGTACTTC. Translated, it gives CSARLGASQETQYF.

The chain is built from TRBV4-3 and TRBJ2-1; 7 bases are shared with TRBD2. The CDR3 has 18 residues. Germline V CDR1 and CDR2: LGHNA, YSLEER. Trimming at V came to 1 base and at J to 2 bases, leaving 11 bases not matched to a gene. CDR3 coding DNA: TGCGCCAGCAGCCAAGCCCCTACGGCGGGAGTGGCCTACAATGAGCAGTTCTTC. Translating it yields CASSQAPTAGVAYNEQFF.

This clonotype was seen more than once but under ten times. The genes are TRBV6-2 or TRBV6-3 and TRBJ2-7, with no clear D. This CDR3 is built from 15 residues. Germline values: CDR1 MNHEY, CDR2 SVGEGT. The germline V and J ends were trimmed by 1 base and 2 bases, with 12 bases remaining between them. CDR3 sequence: CASSYFDGATYEQYF. CDR3 bases: TGTGCCAGCAGTTACTTCGATGGAGCGACCTACGAGCAGTACTTC.

V gene TRBV4-1 combines with J gene TRBJ2-7; 9 bases are a match to TRBD2. Germline V gene sequence: CDR1 MGHRA, CDR2 YSYEKL. CDR3 size: 15 residues. V lost 0 bases to trimming and J lost 3 bases; unmatched junction nucleotides: 3. CDR3 loop: CASSQDWRGGYEQYF. As DNA, the CDR3 is TGCGCCAGCAGCCAAGACTGGCGGGGGGGCTACGAGCAGTACTTC.

This clonotype was seen only a few times. V gene TRBV4-3 combines with J gene TRBJ2-1; 9 positions match TRBD1. CDR1 is LGHNA and CDR2 is YSLEER in the germline V gene. CDR3 size: 17 residues. V shed 0 bases and J 9 bases; nucleotides not matched to a gene: 12. The CDR3 nucleotides are TGCGCCAGCAGCCAAGATTATCTGACAGGGGGGAAGGGTGAGCAGTTCTTC. This encodes CASSQDYLTGGKGEQFF.

The sample holds many counts of this clonotype. The gene calls are TRBV6-6 and TRBJ2-7; TRBD1 agrees at 9 bases. Per the germline V gene, CDR1 is MNHNY and CDR2 is SVGAGI (reference sequence). Germline trimming cut 4 bases from V and 6 bases from J; bases unmatched to any gene: 4. This CDR3 contains 13 residues. The CDR3, as DNA: TGTGCCAGCAGTTTGGGACAGGGTGGCGAGCAGTACTTC. Its translation: CASSLGQGGEQYF.

The chain links TRBV2 to TRBJ2-7; TRBD1 agrees at 7 bases. CDR3 length equals 14 residues. The J segment lost 0 bases and the V segment lost 6 bases, leaving 5 bases of the junction unmatched. Looked up from germline, CDR1 is SNHLY and CDR2 is FYNNEI. In nucleotides, the CDR3 is TGTGCCAGCAGGGGGGACAGTAGCTCCTACGAGCAGTACTTC. Translation gives CASRGDSSSYEQYF.

The rearrangement joins TRBV20-1 to TRBJ2-1; TRBD1 matches 7 bases. Germline V CDR1 and CDR2: DFQATT, SNEGSKA (reference sequence). V trimming: 2 bases; J trimming: 7 bases; junction bases outside the gene matches: 11. The CDR3 contains 15 residues. CDR3 DNA: TGCAGTGCTAGAAATCAAGGGGGCGTATTGAATGAGCAGTTCTTC. Translating it yields CSARNQGGVLNEQFF.

This chain connects TRBV29-1 to TRBJ2-7; no clear D gene. Trimming stripped 2 bases from V and 1 base from J, with 3 bases between. CDR1 and CDR2 from the germline V gene are SQVTM and ANQGSEA. This CDR3 comprises 11 residues. CDR3 protein: CSVESSYEQYF. In nucleotides, the CDR3 is TGCAGCGTTGAAAGTTCCTACGAGCAGTACTTC.